Given below is one T cell receptor beta chain in context. Its antigen has not been determined. No per-base quality is available; no much larger clone lies one base away. The TCR beta CDR3 regions were amplified from the RNA transcripts. A first-round RT-PCR of the TCR CDR3 used the HTBI primer set with the Qiagen OneStep RT-PCR kit. The libraries were constructed in a second round of multiplex PCR and then size-selected and purified. Paired-end sequencing of the libraries was performed with 100 bp reads on an Illumina HiSeq2000. Per the source publication's procedure: SOAPnuke was used to process the raw data, with reads discarded if the reads contained adapters or uncalled bases, had a mean Phred below 15, or lacked an exact constant-primer or identifier match. High-quality paired reads were merged with COPE v1.2.5, and unique nucleotide sequences were defined as clonotypes. MiTCR v1.1 was used to align the clonotypes against IMGT TRBV, TRBD and TRBJ reference segments. Only V-J combinations with frequency above 0.0001, covering 98% to 99.2% of repertoires, were analysed. A TCS score was defined as the ratio of F50 (clonal expansion) to E x V (chaos), with BLOSUM62-based TCRdist applied between CDR3 peptides within each V-J. Welch's t-statistics and random forest reduced approximately 520 V-J features to 13, which were used in a naive Bayes classifier (R e1071). Starting from the raw public reads, TCRdb applied fastp trimming at Q25, assembled clones with MiXCR and retained in-frame beta chains. Each entry is one CDR3 protein sequence, shown with its most common DNA and genes. The V and J calls come from TCRdb's annotation, not from the publication. The sample includes under 400,000 distinct CDR3 sequences, with over 15% observed a single time. The ten most abundant clones make up 15% to 19% of the sample.

Ophthalmopathy patients had moderately to severely active disease, with a Clinical Activity Score of 3 or more, a NOSPECS grade of 4 or more, and a disease duration of less than 3 months. The study excluded patients with uncontrolled infections, other autoimmune diseases, pregnancy or lactation. Diagnoses were established on the basis of clinical symptoms, serum thyroxine and TRAb, thyroid ultrasound, and orbital computed tomography. Ficoll-Paque density gradient centrifugation was used to isolate PBMCs from 8 to 10 ml of fresh peripheral blood. Total RNA was extracted with Trizol reagent, and quality was checked on an Agilent 2100 Bioanalyzer. These data are taken from a study of T cells in Graves' hyperthyroidism and ophthalmopathy (dated by TCRdb to between 2018 and 2021). Looking at the study overall: Peripheral blood samples were taken at initial diagnosis, before any treatment was given. Once sampling was done, hyperthyroidism patients were given methimazole at a starting dose of 30 mg daily, whereas ophthalmopathy patients were given high-dose intravenous methylprednisolone. TCR V-J signatures able to tell the groups apart were searched for in a discovery cohort of 90 to 100 patients, of whom over 40 had Graves' ophthalmopathy and 57 had stable Graves' hyperthyroidism. The paper describes TCR Vbeta CDR3 sequencing of 120 to 150 peripheral blood samples, made up of some 42 ophthalmopathy patients, around 73 hyperthyroidism patients and 17 progressor patients. In more than 5 Graves' hyperthyroidism patients, the study also compared T-cell repertoires from thyroid tissue with T-cell repertoires from blood. Whether ophthalmopathy could be predicted prospectively was tested in an independent validation cohort made up of roughly 19 hyperthyroidism patients plus 17 patients who later progressed to ophthalmopathy. The approximately 100 discovery patients were randomly divided into training and test sets at a 7:3 ratio.

From its cysteine to its phenylalanine, the CDR3 spans 15 amino acids. Only the CDR3 DNA stays, 45 bases, in frame from base 1. The germline V gene yields MDHEN for CDR1 and SYDVKM for CDR2. V ends up 3 bases short and J 2 bases short, with an unmatched junction base count of 7. The study at large found these results: During validation, the model predicted progression to ophthalmopathy a median of about 5.9 months ahead of onset, with around 65% sensitivity and more than 72% specificity. No statistical method was used to fix the sample size in advance, and group allocation was not hidden from the investigators. Blood samples also contained most of the expanded thyroid clonotypes (frequency above 0.001), which suggests that blood repertoires may reflect thyroid immune responses. In cross-validation, a model built on a 13 V-J signature told ophthalmopathy apart from stable hyperthyroidism with approximately 91% sensitivity and about 81% specificity, and in testing the same model reached 80%/75%.

The receptor was derived from a woman in her 40s with Graves' ophthalmopathy. The sequencing sample was made of blood. In this chain, TRBV28 is recombined with TRBJ2-7, with 7 bases in between that match TRBD2. The CDR3 protein sequence reads: CASSFLLREPYEQYF. The sequenced DNA: TGTGCCAGCAGTTTTCTATTGCGGGAGCCCTACGAGCAGTACTTC.